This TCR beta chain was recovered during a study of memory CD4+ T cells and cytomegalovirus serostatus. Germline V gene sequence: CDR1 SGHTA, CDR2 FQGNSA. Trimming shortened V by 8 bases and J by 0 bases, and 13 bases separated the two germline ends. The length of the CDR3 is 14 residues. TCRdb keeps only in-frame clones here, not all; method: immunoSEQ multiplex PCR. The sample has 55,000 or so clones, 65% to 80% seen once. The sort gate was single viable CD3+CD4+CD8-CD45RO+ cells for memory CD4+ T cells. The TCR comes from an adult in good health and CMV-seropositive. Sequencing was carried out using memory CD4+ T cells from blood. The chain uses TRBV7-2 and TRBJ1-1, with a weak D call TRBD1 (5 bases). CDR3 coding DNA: TGTGCCAGCGGCAAAAGGGGCGTGAACACTGAAGCTTTCTTT. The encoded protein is CASGKRGVNTEAFF.